This TCR beta chain was obtained from a study of blood T cell repertoires in COVID-19 (dated by TCRdb to 2019 to 2021). A note on the overall study: Samples covering the acute and convalescent phases of COVID-19 were provided by collaborators in the United States, Italy and Spain. The material from the prospective study consisted of cDNA or gDNA derived from T cells, B-cell-depleted T cells, or PBMCs. The dataset comprised deeply sampled blood TCRbeta repertoires from subjects exposed to, actively infected with, or recovered from COVID-19. The repertoires were released in a freely available public database meant as a resource for research on the immune response to SARS-CoV-2. Samples came from the ongoing ImmuneRACE study (first 160 participants) plus 1,254 subjects from 6 global collaborators. The sample metadata nearly always contained a de-identified subject ID, COVID-19 status, age in years and sex. Where available, HLA class I and class II types were taken from metadata supplied by the sample provider and were not determined by assay-based typing. Overall results and qualifications from the work: The amount of clinical and demographic metadata varied by source and participant and was provided uncurated.

Note on this clone: Its antigen remains undetermined. Nothing much larger sits one base from this clone, and base qualities are not available.

Each collaborating institution followed its own protocols to collect whole blood in K2EDTA tubes. For TCRbeta analysis, collaborators shipped samples as frozen whole blood, isolated PBMCs, or DNA extracted from either of those sample types. The immunoSEQ Assay, a bias-controlled multiplex PCR, was used to amplify TCRbeta CDR3 regions from genomic DNA. In the paper's pipeline: Within the assay, amplification of reference gene primers was used to estimate how many nucleated cells each sample contained. To quantify the absolute abundance of each unique TCRbeta CDR3 rearrangement, sequence reads were collapsed and filtered. Productive Simpson clonality was computed per sample as the square root of Simpson's diversity index over productive rearrangements. TCRdb stores this immuneACCESS table with in-frame sequences only. Part of the clones is absent; in the studies checked, under half of the shortfall reflects unresolved V genes, and no reason is known for the rest. The DNA gave D and trimming, while V, J and clone size come from that table. This sample lists fewer than 110,000 clones; over 60% were detected once. Over 4% of the sample lies in the top ten.

V is cut by 4 bases and J by 2 bases, and the space between the germline ends is 12 bases. CDR1 and CDR2 are read off the germline V gene as SGHRS and YFSETQ. The CDR3 covers 14 residues, taking in both the cysteine and the phenylalanine. Left in the record is the CDR3 DNA by itself, 42 bases read in frame from the first base. This TCR was sampled from a man aged 70-80 years with acute or convalescent COVID-19. Material: peripheral blood. The chain employs TRBV5-1 and TRBJ2-5; a weak D assignment points to TRBD1 (5 bases agree). The CDR3 corresponds to CASSPFGQQETQYF. Here is the DNA: TGCGCCAGCAGCCCCTTCGGACAACAAGAGACCCAGTACTTC.